This is a list of T cell receptor beta chains from one sample in a study of T-cell memory formation after mild COVID-19. TCRdb recomputed calls from the 5' RACE reads with MiXCR, one row per CDR3 protein. Of under 300,000 distinct CDR3 sequences in the sample, over 9% were seen once. The sequencing input was PBMCs or a T cell subset sorted from them (not recorded which). These receptors were obtained from a man aged 18-30 years who had mild COVID-19 (a few samples of this study predate the infection). Cell type and time point are not known. The CDR3 runs from the conserved cysteine through the conserved F or W. Fields, in order: J gene, clone size, D gene, V gene, CDR3 protein, CDR3 DNA. D genes are given only for firm matches. The size field is filled for only some rows; it gives once, few, many or a size class.

J: TRBJ2-2; size: many; D: TRBD2; V: TRBV7-9; CDR3: CASSAGVTGELFF; DNA: TGTGCCAGCAGCGCGGGAGTTACTGGGGAGCTGTTTTTT
J: TRBJ2-2; size: .; D: .; V: TRBV7-2; CDR3: CASSFGRDANTGELFF; DNA: TGTGCCAGCAGCTTCGGCAGGGACGCAAACACCGGGGAGCTGTTTTTT
J: TRBJ2-6; size: few; D: .; V: TRBV4-3; CDR3: CASSQGGASGANVLTF; DNA: TGCGCCAGCAGCCAAGGAGGGGCGTCTGGGGCCAACGTCCTGACTTTC
J: TRBJ2-5; size: .; D: TRBD2; V: TRBV7-2; CDR3: CASSLFGGGQETQYF; DNA: TGTGCCAGCAGCTTGTTCGGGGGGGGACAAGAGACCCAGTACTTC
J: TRBJ1-1; size: .; D: .; V: TRBV21-1; CDR3: CASSNLGGPNTEAFF; DNA: TGTGCCAGCAGCAACCTTGGGGGGCCGAACACTGAAGCTTTCTTT
J: TRBJ2-5; size: few; D: TRBD2; V: TRBV27; CDR3: CASSPGLAPETQYF; DNA: TGTGCCAGCAGTCCCGGACTAGCGCCAGAGACCCAGTACTTC
J: TRBJ1-1; size: .; D: .; V: TRBV5-1; CDR3: CASSLAGSAQNTEAFF; DNA: TGCGCCAGCAGCCTGGCGGGCAGCGCACAAAACACTGAAGCTTTCTTT
J: TRBJ1-4; size: .; D: TRBD1; V: TRBV27; CDR3: CASRARGSNEKLFF; DNA: TGTGCCAGCAGGGCCAGGGGGAGTAATGAAAAACTGTTTTTT
J: TRBJ2-2; size: few; D: .; V: TRBV6-6; CDR3: CASRQQANTGELFF; DNA: TGTGCCAGCAGGCAACAGGCGAACACCGGGGAGCTGTTTTTT
J: TRBJ1-1; size: few; D: .; V: TRBV6-2/TRBV6-3; CDR3: CASSRPPTNTEAFF; DNA: TGTGCCAGCAGTCGCCCTCCGACGAACACTGAAGCTTTCTTT